The next 28 T cell receptor beta chains were all read from a single sample in a study of blood T cells in healthy people across ages. With a J-beta primer mix and a sample-barcoded 5' primer, a second PCR ran 7 to 11 cycles. TCRdb used MiXCR to reprocess the 5' RACE reads, holding one entry per CDR3 protein. The repertoire holds some 1.4 million distinct CDR3 sequences, with 42% as singletons. The sample taken for sequencing was blood. The receptors derive from a woman under 30 in good health.

The rearrangement links TRBV20-1 to TRBJ2-5; D is ambiguous. This CDR3 is built from 15 residues. Germline V gene data show CDR1 as DFQATT and CDR2 as SNEGSKA (reference sequence). V lost 8 bases and J lost 11, with 30 bases in between. CDR3 bases: TGCAGTACCTATAAGGAGCGCTTATCCTACAATGAGCAGTACTTC. This gives the protein CSTYKERLSYNEQYF.

J is TRBJ2-5 and V is TRBV6-2 or TRBV6-3; 10 nucleotides agree with TRBD2. V was pared by 4 bases and J by 11 bases, with 13 bases of the junction left unmatched. In germline, CDR1 is MNHEY, CDR2 SVGEGT. CDR3 length: 15 residues. The CDR3 region has the DNA TGTGCCAGCAGTTTTACTAGCGGGGAAGTTGGGGAGCAGTACTTC. Translating gives CASSFTSGEVGEQYF.

The chain joins TRBV2 to TRBJ2-7; D gene unclear. This CDR3 region has 11 residues. Germline assignment: CDR1 SNHLY and CDR2 FYNNEI. Trimming shortened V by 7 bases and J by 7 bases, and 11 bases separated the two germline ends. The DNA for the CDR3 is TGTGCCAGCACCGTAGGATATGAGCAGTACTTC. Translating it yields CASTVGYEQYF.

V gene TRBV7-2 combines with J gene TRBJ2-1; maybe TRBD2 (7 bases). The V gene lost 4 bases and the J gene lost 9 bases, with 16 bases spanning the gap. The germline CDR1 and CDR2 sequences are SGHTA and FQGNSA. The CDR3 extends over 14 amino acids. The CDR3: CASSSVGGASEQFF. Written as DNA, the CDR3 is TGTGCCAGCAGCTCAGTGGGGGGGGCGAGTGAGCAGTTCTTC.

The chain has TRBV27 and TRBJ2-2; 8 bases match TRBD1. Germline lookup yields CDR1 MNHEY and CDR2 SMNVEV (reference sequence). The CDR3 is 15 residues long. J was trimmed by 3 bases and V by 5 bases; bases with no gene match: 5. The DNA for the CDR3 is TGTGCCAGCAGTCCCACAGGGGGGCACACCGGGGAGCTGTTTTTT. Amino acid sequence: CASSPTGGHTGELFF.

The CDR3 region is CASSLQTAYGYTF. The CDR3 DNA is TGTGCCAGCAGTTTGCAGACAGCCTATGGCTACACCTTC. This chain uses TRBV28 with TRBJ1-2, with D maybe TRBD1 (5 bases). The V end lost 3 bases, the J end lost 4 bases, and 9 bases lay between the germline ends. Germline CDR1 MDHEN, CDR2 SYDVKM. The length of the CDR3 is 13 residues.

This clonotype has more than one count but fewer than ten. This chain joins TRBV27 and TRBJ1-5; D is unclear. Deletions cut 0 bases from V and 0 bases from J, with 6 bases between. Germline CDR1 and CDR2: MNHEY and SMNVEV (reference sequence). The CDR3 spans 15 residues. The CDR3: CASSLSQYSNQPQHF. In DNA form, the CDR3 reads TGTGCCAGCAGTTTATCGCAGTATAGCAATCAGCCCCAGCATTTT.

On this clonotype itself: Sequence at one end of the junction differs from germline and may be a read error. The J gene is TRBJ2-1, the V gene TRBV5-5, with 9 bases identical to TRBD2. CDR1 SGHKS and CDR2 YYEKEE come from the germline V gene (reference sequence). The CDR3 has 16 amino acids. The CDR3 sequence is CAGSFNSGSIENEQFF. The CDR3 DNA reads as TGTGCCGGCAGCTTCAATAGCGGGAGTATTGAAAATGAGCAGTTCTTC.

This clonotype was seen only a few times. V and J are TRBV29-1 and TRBJ2-3; 12 bases agree with TRBD2. Germline CDR1 reads SQVTM; CDR2 reads ANQGSEA. The CDR3 is made up of 19 amino acids. With 8 bases clipped from V and 4 bases from J, the junction kept 22 bases outside the gene matches. This CDR3 reads CSPVLRLAGGPGSSDTQYF. The CDR3 DNA reads TGCAGCCCGGTTTTAAGGCTAGCGGGAGGGCCGGGATCATCAGATACGCAGTATTTT.

The chain links TRBV10-2 to TRBJ2-5; TRBD2 matches at 12 bases. V shed 4 bases and J 6 bases; nucleotides not matched to a gene: 6. The CDR3 sequence is 15 residues long. CDR1 is WSHSY and CDR2 is SAAADI in the germline V gene. CDR3 sequence reads: CASSGTSGNGQTQYF. The CDR3 nucleotides are TGCGCCAGCAGTGGGACTAGCGGGAACGGCCAGACCCAGTACTTC.

This clonotype was seen more than once but under ten times. The chain links TRBV21-1 to TRBJ2-7; the table assigns TRBD1, which was not confirmed against the DNA. TRBV21-1 is a pseudogene locus. CDR3 size: 16 residues. CDR3 sequence reads: CASSMSRDRATYEQYF. CDR3 in DNA: TGTGCCAGCAGCATGTCCCGGGACAGAGCTACCTACGAGCAGTACTTC.

Details on this clonotype: At one boundary the junction diverges from the germline segment, which might be a read error. V and J are TRBV27 and TRBJ2-7; perhaps D is TRBD1 or TRBD2 (5 bases each). Germline CDR1 MNHEY, CDR2 SMNVEV (reference sequence). The CDR3 is 16 residues long. CDR3 sequence (DNA): TGTGCCGGCAGTCCCCGAGGGACGGTCAGCTCCTACGAGCAGTACTTC. The encoded protein is CAGSPRGTVSSYEQYF.

This clonotype showed up just a few times. V and J are TRBV20-1 and TRBJ2-1; 8 nucleotides line up with TRBD2. This CDR3 contains 16 residues. Looked up from germline, CDR1 is DFQATT and CDR2 is SNEGSKA (reference sequence). Losses at the gene ends were 7 bases for V and 3 bases for J; bases not matched to a gene: 14. DNA for the CDR3: TGCAGTGGGTCTGGGCGGGAGGCTGTTTTCTACAATGAGCAGTTCTTC. Amino acids: CSGSGREAVFYNEQFF.

This clonotype showed up just a few times. The rearrangement links TRBV12-3 or TRBV12-4 to TRBJ1-2; D might be TRBD1 (5 bases). Trimming took off 10 bases at V and 4 bases at J, with 16 bases between the two ends. The CDR3 consists of 13 residues. CDR3 sequence reads: CATKPGASYGYTF. The CDR3 coding sequence is TGTGCCACCAAACCCGGGGCAAGCTATGGCTACACCTTC.

V is TRBV3-1 and J is TRBJ2-1; D not certain. CDR1 LGHDT and CDR2 YNNKEL come from the germline V gene (reference sequence). The germline V and J ends were trimmed by 5 bases and 0 bases, with 14 bases remaining between them. The CDR3 covers 16 residues. The CDR3, as DNA: TGTGCCAGCAGCAGCCCCTGGGGTAGCTCCTACAATGAGCAGTTCTTC. Protein: CASSSPWGSSYNEQFF.

The count of this clonotype is one. The chain carries TRBV25-1 and TRBJ2-1; 7 nucleotides line up with TRBD1. The last part of the DNA fits TRBJ2-7 better; the J call may be wrong. The germline V gene has CDR1 MGHDK and CDR2 SYGVNS. The CDR3 has 16 residues. This CDR3 reads CASSESPGQSYNEQYF. Written as DNA, the CDR3 is TGTGCCAGCAGTGAATCGCCGGGACAGTCCTACAATGAGCAGTACTTC.

CDR3 coding DNA: TGCAGCGCCGGTTACGCCGGGGAGACCCAGTACTTC. The encoded protein is CSAGYAGETQYF. The rearrangement links TRBV29-1 to TRBJ2-5; D call uncertain. The CDR3 has 12 residues. Germline lookup yields CDR1 SQVTM and CDR2 ANQGSEA. The V gene lost 7 bases and the J gene lost 5 bases, with 14 bases spanning the gap.

This clonotype was observed a few times. A read error may account for a junction end that differs from germline. CDR3 residues: CASSLGTSGSHEQFF. The CDR3 nucleotides are TGTGCCAGCAGCCTGGGGACTAGCGGGAGCCATGAGCAGTTCTTC. The genes are TRBV5-1 and TRBJ2-1; 14 bases match TRBD2. The CDR3 is 15 residues long. Germline V lookup: CDR1 SGHRS, CDR2 YFSETQ.

The J gene is TRBJ2-7, the V gene TRBV30; 7 nucleotides line up with TRBD1. The CDR3 runs to 11 residues. Germline-derived CDR1 and CDR2 are GTSNPN and SVGIG (reference sequence). V shed 2 bases and J 6 bases; nucleotides not matched to a gene: 1. CDR3: CAWSRDSEQYF. The CDR3 DNA reads TGTGCCTGGAGTCGGGACAGCGAGCAGTACTTC.

This sequence joins TRBV7-9 and TRBJ1-2; 8 bases are shared with TRBD1. V was clipped by 4 bases and J by 4 bases; unmatched bases: 5. Per germline, CDR1 SEHNR and CDR2 FQNEAQ (reference sequence). This CDR3 region has 14 residues. CDR3 sequence reads: CASSSATGVYGYTF. DNA for the CDR3: TGTGCCAGCAGCTCCGCGACAGGGGTCTATGGCTACACCTTC. The full variable domain, completed using reference TRBV7-9 and TRBJ1-2, is DTGVSQNPRHKITKRGQNVTFRCDPISEHNRLYWYRQTLGQGPEFLTYFQNEAQLEKSRLLSDRFSAERPKGSFSTLEIQRTEQGDSAMYLCASSSATGVYGYTFGSGTRLTVV.

This clonotype appeared many times. The CDR3: CASSAGQLSSGANVLTF. The CDR3 DNA reads as TGTGCCAGCAGCGCGGGACAGCTCAGCTCTGGGGCCAACGTCCTGACTTTC. The chain couples TRBV6-1 to TRBJ2-6, with D perhaps TRBD1 (7 bases). The germline V gene has CDR1 MNHNS and CDR2 SASEGT. The CDR3 has 17 residues. Trimming pared 6 bases from V and 0 bases from J, leaving 15 bases between.

V usage is TRBV4-1 and J usage is TRBJ1-1; D possibly corresponds to TRBD1 (5 bases). The germline CDR1 and CDR2 sequences are MGHRA and YSYEKL. The CDR3 totals 16 residues. Trimming left V 0 bases short and J 2 bases short, with 13 bases between. CDR3 loop: CASSQDGWGQNTEAFF. The CDR3 DNA reads TGCGCCAGCAGCCAAGATGGTTGGGGCCAAAACACTGAAGCTTTCTTT.

The chain employs TRBV19 and TRBJ2-1, with TRBD2 matching over 12 bases. Losses at the gene ends were 8 bases for V and 2 bases for J; bases not matched to a gene: 7. The CDR3 length is 16 residues. Per germline, CDR1 LNHDA and CDR2 SQIVND (reference sequence). CDR3 sequence reads: CASQERTSGAYNEQFF. The CDR3 coding sequence is TGTGCCAGTCAAGAACGGACTAGCGGGGCCTACAATGAGCAGTTCTTC.

V is TRBV7-3 and J is TRBJ2-5; the match to TRBD2 covers 9 bases. Germline V gene data show CDR1 as SGHTA and CDR2 as FQGTGA. V shed 1 base, J shed 2 bases, and the junction held 8 bases outside the gene matches. The CDR3 is made up of 17 amino acids. The CDR3: CASSLRLASGAQETQYF. The DNA for the CDR3 is TGTGCCAGCAGCTTAAGGTTGGCTAGCGGGGCTCAAGAGACCCAGTACTTC. Full variable domain (rest looked up from reference TRBV7-3 and TRBJ2-5): GAGVSQTPSNKVTEKGKYVELRCDPISGHTALYWYRQSLGQGPEFLIYFQGTGAADDSGLPNDRFFAVRPEGSVSTLKIQRTERGDSAVYLCASSLRLASGAQETQYFGPGTRLLVL.

About this clonotype itself: This may arise from a read error, as a much more abundant clone is one base away. V is TRBV25-1 and J is TRBJ2-5; D unresolved. This CDR3 comprises 12 residues. Trimming cost V 3 bases and J 3 bases, with 5 bases left between them. Germline CDR1 and CDR2: MGHDK and SYGVNS. The DNA for the CDR3 is TGTGCCAGCAGTGACTTCGAAGAGACCCAGTACTTC. Residues: CASSDFEETQYF.

The CDR3 DNA reads TGCAGTGCTCCCTCGTGGGTCTACAATGAGCAGTACTTC. Its protein is CSAPSWVYNEQYF. The chain has TRBV20-1 and TRBJ2-5; D is unclear. Trimming removed 5 bases from V and 11 bases from J, with 21 bases in between. The length of the CDR3 is 13 residues. Germline CDR1 reads DFQATT; CDR2 reads SNEGSKA (reference sequence).

This clonotype was observed a few times. The rearrangement uses TRBV12-3 or TRBV12-4 and TRBJ2-7; possibly TRBD2 for D (5 bases). The CDR3 length is 13 residues. The V gene lost 4 bases and the J gene lost 2 bases, with 9 bases spanning the gap. The CDR3 sequence: CASSSREPYEQYF. CDR3 coding DNA: TGTGCCAGCAGTTCTAGGGAGCCCTACGAGCAGTACTTC.

The rearrangement uses TRBV10-3 and TRBJ2-3, with TRBD2 identical over 11 bases. Trimming took 7 bases from V and 0 from J; bases not matched to a gene: 6. Germline CDR1 ENHRY, CDR2 SYGVKD. The CDR3 has 16 amino acids. The CDR3 spells CAIKRLAGISTDTQYF. CDR3 DNA sequence: TGTGCCATCAAACGACTAGCGGGGATTAGCACAGATACGCAGTATTTT.